The T cell receptor beta chain described here comes from a study of a mutant IDH1 vaccine in newly diagnosed glioma. Time point here: week 47, end of study. Alongside topical imiquimod, each dose of vaccine comprised 300 ug of mutant IDH1 20-mer peptide. Data came from immunoSEQ multiplex PCR; TCRdb stores just in-frame clones and leaves some out. The data contain tens of thousands of clones, around 75% of them seen just once; the ten biggest clones take up nearly 9%. Trimming stripped 4 bases from V and 0 bases from J, with 19 bases between. The CDR3 has 16 amino acids. Germline V gene lookup returns CDR1 SQVTM and CDR2 ANQGSEA. This clone has a handful of counts. Its antigen is undetermined.

The chain uses TRBV29-1 and TRBJ2-7; D call uncertain. This sequence originates from a man aged 35 to 55 with glioma. Sequences were derived from PBMCs, sampled from a glioma patient whose treatment included an IDH1 peptide vaccine. The CDR3: CSVGVPLIGFSYEQYF. The CDR3 nucleotides read TGCAGCGTTGGTGTACCGCTAATAGGATTCTCCTACGAGCAGTACTTC.